Listed below are T cell receptor beta chains from one sample, sequenced in a study of blood T cell repertoires in COVID-19. Profiled with immunoSEQ multiplex PCR; TCRdb holds only in-frame clones, not every one. The data hold fewer than 250,000 clones, with around four fifths observed a single time. Sample: peripheral blood. The receptors here all came from a human donor in a cohort sampled during active COVID-19. CDR3s include the opening cysteine and the closing phenylalanine or tryptophan. A D gene is named only where the DNA matches it firmly. Rows may omit the clone size; those that give it use once, few, many or a size class.

TRBV19	.	few	TRBJ2-7	CASSIQDGYEQYF	TGTGCCAGTAGTATTCAGGATGGTTACGAGCAGTACTTC
TRBV4-2	.	.	TRBJ1-2	CASSQALTVSYGYTF	TGTGCCAGCAGCCAGGCTCTGACAGTCAGCTATGGCTACACCTTC
TRBV6-6	.	.	TRBJ1-5	CASSYSIRDQPQHF	TGTGCCAGCAGTTACTCGATCCGGGATCAGCCCCAGCATTTT
TRBV28	TRBD1	.	TRBJ2-7	CASSLHPQGFYEQYF	TGTGCCAGCAGTTTACACCCACAGGGGTTTTACGAGCAGTACTTC
TRBV19	TRBD1	.	TRBJ1-3	CASSRTGEPGNTIYF	TGTGCCAGTAGCCGGACAGGGGAGCCTGGAAACACCATATATTTT
TRBV25-1	.	few	TRBJ2-7	CASSGGYSGQYF	TGTGCCAGCAGTGGAGGGTACTCAGGGCAGTACTTC
TRBV14	.	few	TRBJ1-2	CASSQGARQGLGKNGYTF	TGTGCCAGCAGCCAAGGAGCCCGGCAGGGGTTAGGGAAGAATGGCTACACCTTC
TRBV7-3	TRBD1	.	TRBJ1-1	CASSLTGSGGHTEAFF	TGTGCCAGCAGCTTAACAGGTTCAGGGGGGCACACTGAAGCTTTCTTT
TRBV15	.	.	TRBJ2-5	CATSRASYQETQYF	TGTGCCACCAGCAGAGCCAGTTACCAAGAGACCCAGTACTTC
TRBV5-1	.	.	TRBJ2-1	CASSLDSYSYNEQFF	TGCGCCAGCAGCTTGGACAGTTACTCCTACAATGAGCAGTTCTTC
TRBV9	.	.	TRBJ2-2	CASSVAPWGGAPGELFF	TGTGCCAGCAGCGTAGCTCCTTGGGGGGGGGCCCCCGGGGAGCTGTTTTTT
TRBV5-5	.	once	TRBJ2-6	CASSLVGQISGANVLTF	TGTGCCAGCAGCTTGGTCGGACAGATTTCTGGGGCCAACGTCCTGACTTTC
TRBV28	.	once	TRBJ1-2	CASSLLDAYGYTF	TGTGCCAGCAGTTTACTAGACGCCTATGGCTACACCTTC
TRBV30	.	.	TRBJ2-4	CAWSVLDNRKNIQYF	TGTGCCTGGAGTGTCCTGGACAACCGCAAAAACATTCAGTACTTC
TRBV15	.	.	TRBJ2-3	CATNDMGASTDTQYF	TGTGCCACCAATGACATGGGTGCGAGCACAGATACGCAGTATTTT
TRBV5-1	TRBD2	.	TRBJ2-5	CASSPPGLGEETQYF	TGCGCCAGCAGCCCTCCGGGACTAGGTGAAGAGACCCAGTACTTC
TRBV7-9	.	few	TRBJ2-1	CASMVDSYNEQFF	TGTGCCAGCATGGTAGACTCCTACAATGAGCAGTTCTTC
TRBV6-4	TRBD1	once	TRBJ1-4	CASTMGRGRNEKLFF	TGTGCCAGCACCATGGGAAGGGGGCGAAATGAAAAACTGTTTTTT
TRBV27	.	.	TRBJ1-1	CASSTSLGGGNTEAFF	TGTGCCAGCAGTACCTCCCTTGGAGGAGGCAACACTGAAGCTTTCTTT
TRBV30	TRBD2	.	TRBJ2-2	CAWSTGTSDYTGELFF	TGTGCCTGGAGTACCGGGACTAGCGACTACACCGGGGAGCTGTTTTTT
TRBV2	.	.	TRBJ2-7	CASSRYIAYEQYF	TGTGCCAGCAGTCGCTATATTGCCTACGAGCAGTACTTC
TRBV7-9	.	.	TRBJ2-5	CASGPGMSTGTQYF	TGTGCCAGCGGACCCGGGATGTCAACTGGGACCCAGTACTTC
TRBV24-1	.	.	TRBJ1-2	CATSDRKSGSTDYGYTF	TGTGCCACCAGTGATAGAAAATCAGGGTCAACGGACTATGGCTACACCTTC
TRBV5-5	.	.	TRBJ1-3	CASSLSPFWANTIYF	TGTGCCAGCAGCTTGTCGCCATTTTGGGCAAACACCATATATTTT
TRBV19	.	.	TRBJ2-2	CASRGGGNTGELFF	TGTGCCAGCCGGGGTGGCGGGAACACCGGGGAGCTGTTTTTT
TRBV14	.	.	TRBJ1-2	CASSQVRGTGYTF	TGTGCCAGCAGCCAAGTGCGGGGTACCGGCTACACCTTC
TRBV19	TRBD2	.	TRBJ2-1	CASSSRLAGAYNEQFF	TGTGCCAGTAGTTCCAGACTAGCGGGGGCCTACAATGAGCAGTTCTTC
TRBV5-1	TRBD2	few	TRBJ2-7	CASSLEGGSRLEQYF	TGCGCCAGCAGCTTAGAGGGCGGGAGTCGGCTCGAGCAGTACTTC
TRBV3-1/TRBV3-2	.	few	TRBJ1-3	CASGLRGNTIYF	TGTGCCAGCGGCCTGAGGGGAAACACCATATATTTT
TRBV7-2	.	few	TRBJ1-5	CASSLDRTLLRPQHF	TGTGCCAGCAGCTTAGACAGGACCCTCCTTCGGCCCCAGCATTTT
TRBV27	TRBD1	few	TRBJ1-6	CASSLYGQGDSPLHF	TGTGCCAGCAGTTTATATGGACAGGGGGATTCACCCCTCCACTTT
TRBV12-3/TRBV12-4	.	.	TRBJ2-2	CASSLSGSGELFF	TGTGCCAGCAGTTTATCAGGTTCCGGGGAGCTGTTTTTT
TRBV10-1	TRBD2	few	TRBJ2-2	CRLANRPNTGELFF	TGCAGACTAGCTAACCGTCCGAACACCGGGGAGCTGTTTTTT
TRBV3-1/TRBV3-2	.	.	TRBJ2-3	CASETTPGTDTQYF	TGTGCCAGTGAAACGACACCCGGCACAGATACGCAGTATTTT
TRBV4-1	.	.	TRBJ2-3	CASSQDLGADTQYF	TGCGCCAGCAGCCAAGATCTAGGGGCAGATACGCAGTATTTT
TRBV2	.	.	TRBJ1-2	CASSASGVPNYGYTF	TGTGCCAGCAGCGCTTCGGGGGTGCCTAACTATGGCTACACCTTC
TRBV5-4	.	.	TRBJ1-2	CASSPRAHSANYGYTF	TGTGCCAGCAGCCCCAGGGCCCACTCAGCTAACTATGGCTACACCTTC
TRBV2	.	.	TRBJ1-5	CASSGITNDQPQHF	TGTGCCAGCAGTGGGATTACTAATGATCAGCCCCAGCATTTT
TRBV18	TRBD1	once	TRBJ2-2	CASSPLNLDYRGNTGELFF	TGTGCCAGCTCACCATTGAATCTGGATTACAGGGGAAACACCGGGGAGCTGTTTTTT
TRBV7-2	.	.	TRBJ2-5	CASSLFGWETQYF	TGTGCCAGCAGCTTATTTGGCTGGGAGACCCAGTACTTC
TRBV5-4	.	.	TRBJ2-3	CASSLGGLTSTDTQYF	TGTGCCAGCAGCTTGGGTGGACTGACTAGCACAGATACGCAGTATTTT